This T cell receptor (beta chain) came from a study of shared clonotypes between healthy human individuals. This table comes from immunoSEQ multiplex PCR, and its TCRdb copy is limited to in-frame clones, with some not included. The sample has around 2.5 million clones; 93% are singletons. Donation came from healthy HIV-negative adults that had no recent acute infections or vaccinations. V dropped 7 bases and J dropped 3 bases, with 16 bases sitting between them. This CDR3 is 15 amino acids long. Germline CDR1 is LNHDA and CDR2 is SQIVND (reference sequence). This clone has a handful of counts. The origin of this receptor is a man aged 18 to 29 in good health. Some clones in this sample may be carry-over from other donors' samples. Sequencing used naive CD4+ T cells from PBMCs. Subset denoted: CD45RA+ positively selected. V usage is TRBV19 and J usage is TRBJ1-5; TRBD1 might be the D (5 bases). For the CDR3, the DNA is TGTGCCAGTACTCGTCAGACAGAACCCAATCAGCCCCAGCATTTT. Its protein is CASTRQTEPNQPQHF.